These 11 T cell receptor beta chains originate from one sample sequenced in a study of T-cell memory formation after mild COVID-19. TCRdb recomputed calls from the 5' RACE reads with MiXCR, one row per CDR3 protein. The sample lists under 350,000 distinct CDR3 sequences; about a sixth were seen once. The material sequenced was PBMCs or a T cell subset sorted from them (not recorded which). The receptors here all came from a man in his late teens or twenties who had mild COVID-19 (a few samples of this study predate the infection). Cell type and time point are not known.

V is TRBV4-3 and J is TRBJ2-1; 11 nucleotides match TRBD2. The CDR3 runs to 15 residues. The V and J ends lost 1 base and 10 bases, in that order; junction bases with no gene match: 6. Germline CDR1 reads LGHNA; CDR2 reads YSLEER. Written as DNA, the CDR3 is TGCGCCAGCAGCCAAGTCCTAGCGGGGGGACGGGAGCAGTTCTTC. Translation: CASSQVLAGGREQFF.

This clonotype was recorded a few times. The rearrangement links TRBV6-6 to TRBJ1-1, with a weak D call TRBD1 (5 bases). This CDR3 spans 14 amino acids. Germline CDR1 reads MNHNY; CDR2 reads SVGAGI (reference sequence). The V gene lost 7 bases and the J gene lost 0 bases, with 12 bases spanning the gap. The CDR3, as DNA: TGTGCCAGCACCCCCAGGGCGGTGAACACTGAAGCTTTCTTT. Protein product: CASTPRAVNTEAFF.

This clonotype appeared a few times. This chain uses TRBV6-6 with TRBJ2-2; no definite D call. There are 15 residues in the CDR3. Trimming took 2 bases from V and 0 from J, leaving 7 bases between them. Per germline, CDR1 MNHNY and CDR2 SVGAGI (reference sequence). The CDR3 bases are TGTGCCAGCAGTTACAGGGCAGCGAACACCGGGGAGCTGTTTTTT. The encoded protein is CASSYRAANTGELFF.

The CDR3, as DNA: TGCGCCAGCAGCTTGCAGGGAAGGGATGGCTACACCTTC. Translated: CASSLQGRDGYTF. The J gene is TRBJ1-2, the V gene TRBV5-1; D may be TRBD1 (5 bases). Per germline, CDR1 SGHRS and CDR2 YFSETQ. The CDR3 is 13 residues long. The V end was cut by 1 base, the J end by 6 bases, with 10 bases between.

V gene TRBV12-5 combines with J gene TRBJ1-2; possible D gene TRBD1, 6 bases. The V end lost 0 bases, the J end lost 4 bases, and 9 bases lay between the germline ends. The CDR3 consists of 14 residues. Germline V gene sequence: CDR1 LGHNT, CDR2 FRNRAP. CDR3 DNA: TGTGCTAGTGGTTTGGTAGGACAGATCTATGGCTACACCTTC. Encoded protein: CASGLVGQIYGYTF.

The rearrangement links TRBV20-1 to TRBJ1-1; D is unclear. Germline V CDR1 and CDR2: DFQATT, SNEGSKA (reference sequence). The germline V and J ends were trimmed by 3 bases and 1 base, with 18 bases remaining between them. This CDR3 contains 16 residues. The CDR3 loop is CSASPVRMGRNTEAFF. For the CDR3, the DNA is TGCAGTGCTAGCCCGGTGCGGATGGGGAGGAACACTGAAGCTTTCTTT.

The V and J genes are TRBV29-1 and TRBJ2-2; a possible D gene is TRBD1 (6 bases). Germline lookup yields CDR1 SQVTM and CDR2 ANQGSEA. The CDR3 covers 14 residues. Deletions cut 6 bases from V and 6 bases from J, with 17 bases between. CDR3 amino acids: CSVERQGWAGELFF. DNA for the CDR3: TGCAGCGTAGAACGGCAGGGGTGGGCCGGGGAGCTGTTTTTT.

The sample holds a few counts of this clonotype. The chain couples TRBV6-2 or TRBV6-3 to TRBJ2-7; a weak D match, TRBD1 (6 bases). This CDR3 contains 15 residues. The V gene's germline CDR1 is MNHEY and CDR2 SVGEGT. Trimming cost V 0 bases and J 3 bases, with 12 bases left between them. The CDR3 bases are TGTGCCAGCAGTTACTCCGGCAGGGGAAGCTACGAGCAGTACGTC. Residues: CASSYSGRGSYEQYV.

This clonotype was found a few times. The chain couples TRBV5-4 to TRBJ2-2; D gene ambiguous. Trimming removed 0 bases at V and 1 base at J, with 10 bases between. Germline-derived CDR1 and CDR2 are SGHNT and YYREEE (reference sequence). CDR3 size: 16 residues. The CDR3 sequence: CASSLASLVNTGELFF. For the CDR3, the DNA is TGTGCCAGCAGCTTGGCCTCACTCGTGAACACCGGGGAGCTGTTTTTT.

In this sample, this clonotype turned up a few times. V is TRBV7-9 and J is TRBJ2-7; D is ambiguous. V lost 5 bases and J 2 bases, leaving 19 bases between the germline ends. CDR3 length: 16 residues. Germline loops: CDR1 SEHNR, CDR2 FQNEAQ (reference sequence). CDR3 in amino acids: CASSPKTPNNPYEQYF. CDR3 nucleotide sequence: TGTGCCAGCAGCCCAAAGACACCTAATAACCCCTACGAGCAGTACTTC.

The table lists this clonotype with a few counts. V and J are TRBV5-6 and TRBJ1-1; weak D call: TRBD1 (5 bases). This CDR3 contains 14 residues. Germline assignment: CDR1 SGHDT and CDR2 YYEEEE. V lost 3 bases and J lost 4, with 13 bases in between. The CDR3 protein is CASSSSGWGTEAFF. The CDR3 coding sequence is TGTGCCAGCAGCTCCTCAGGGTGGGGCACTGAAGCTTTCTTT.